Shown below are 15 T cell receptor beta chains from a single sample sequenced in a study of T-cell memory formation after mild COVID-19. TCRdb used MiXCR to reprocess the 5' RACE reads, holding one entry per CDR3 protein. The table records 250,000 or so distinct CDR3 sequences, roughly 18% of them present only once. Source material: PBMCs or a T cell subset sorted from them (not recorded which). Every receptor here comes from a man between 18 and 35 years old who had mild COVID-19 (a few samples of this study predate the infection). Cell type and time point are not known.

This chain links TRBV6-5 with TRBJ2-7; no definite D call. The length of the CDR3 is 11 residues. V was cut by 6 bases and J by 6 bases, with 9 bases left in between. Germline-derived CDR1 and CDR2 are MNHEY and SVGAGI. CDR3 sequence: CASSRYSEQYF. In DNA, the CDR3 is TGTGCCAGCAGCCGTTACTCCGAGCAGTACTTC.

The chain carries TRBV6-1 and TRBJ2-7; D gene ambiguous. The CDR3 runs to 14 residues. Trimming stripped 2 bases from V and 3 bases from J, with 11 bases between. Germline-derived CDR1 and CDR2 are MNHNS and SASEGT. CDR3 bases: TGTGCCAGCAGTGAACGGGCCTTCAACTACGAGCAGTACGTC. This translates into CASSERAFNYEQYV.

A few counts support this clonotype. The chain joins TRBV25-1 to TRBJ1-2; no clear D. The germline V gene has CDR1 MGHDK and CDR2 SYGVNS. The CDR3 consists of 13 residues. V lost 1 base to trimming and J lost 6 bases, with 9 bases between them. CDR3 DNA: TGTGCCAGCAGTGAATCGAGAGGCGATGGCTACACCTTC. Protein product: CASSESRGDGYTF.

This clonotype showed up just a few times. This chain joins TRBV5-1 and TRBJ2-3; no firm D call. The germline gives CDR1 SGHRS, CDR2 YFSETQ. The CDR3 length is 14 residues. Trimming left V 6 bases short and J 4 bases short, with 15 bases between. CDR3 bases: TGCGCCAGCAACTTCGGGCCATCACCAGATACGCAGTATTTT. Protein sequence: CASNFGPSPDTQYF.

This chain links TRBV12-3 or TRBV12-4 with TRBJ2-3; a possible D gene is TRBD1 (5 bases). CDR3 length: 15 residues. The V gene lost 4 bases and the J gene lost 2 bases, with 13 bases spanning the gap. The CDR3 sequence is CASSYRQSSTDTQYF. The CDR3 DNA is TGTGCCAGCAGTTATCGACAGAGCTCCACAGATACGCAGTATTTT.

There are many counts of this clonotype. The genes are TRBV5-1 and TRBJ2-5; no firm D call. The CDR3 consists of 15 residues. Germline CDR1 and CDR2: SGHRS and YFSETQ. The V and J ends lost 5 bases and 5 bases respectively, with 19 bases between them. CDR3 protein: CASSPAGVTAETQYF. The CDR3 nucleotides are TGCGCCAGCAGTCCCGCAGGCGTGACGGCGGAGACCCAGTACTTC.

This clonotype was counted only a few times. V and J are TRBV5-1 and TRBJ1-5; D is ambiguous. Trimming took off 0 bases at V and 6 bases at J, with 10 bases between the two ends. The V gene's germline CDR1 is SGHRS and CDR2 YFSETQ. This CDR3 region has 14 residues. CDR3 nucleotides: TGCGCCAGCAGCTTGGTAGGGTCGGGTCAGCCCCAGCATTTT. Its translation: CASSLVGSGQPQHF.

The chain has TRBV2 and TRBJ2-1; 9 bases are shared with TRBD2. The CDR3 loop spans 15 amino acids. Trimming removed 9 bases from V and 1 base from J; junction bases left unmatched: 7. Germline assignment: CDR1 SNHLY and CDR2 FYNNEI. This CDR3 is CASHRGGASYNEQFF. The CDR3 DNA follows: TGTGCCAGTCACCGCGGGGGGGCGTCCTACAATGAGCAGTTCTTC.

This chain connects TRBV5-1 to TRBJ2-2, with D perhaps given as TRBD1 or TRBD2 (5 bases each). Germline values: CDR1 SGHRS, CDR2 YFSETQ. The ends were cut back, 4 bases at V and 3 bases at J, with 13 bases in the middle. CDR3 length equals 15 residues. The CDR3 DNA follows: TGCGCCAGCAGCCTGGGGGTGGCGTACACCGGGGAGCTGTTTTTT. This codes for CASSLGVAYTGELFF.

This clonotype was seen a handful of times. V gene TRBV30 combines with J gene TRBJ1-1, with D possibly being TRBD1 (6 bases). V was trimmed by 0 bases and J by 6 bases, leaving 14 bases between them. The CDR3 covers 14 residues. From germline, CDR1 is GTSNPN and CDR2 SVGIG (reference sequence). CDR3 in amino acids: CAWSVQGRRAEAFF. CDR3 DNA: TGTGCCTGGAGTGTTCAGGGGCGGAGGGCTGAAGCTTTCTTT.

The table lists this clonotype with a few counts. DNA of the CDR3: TGTGCCAGCAACGCCGGACAGGGCGGTGAAGCTTTCTTT. Its translation: CASNAGQGGEAFF. The chain has TRBV28 and TRBJ1-1; 8 bases align to TRBD1. The V and J ends lost 7 bases and 7 bases, in that order; junction bases with no gene match: 8. This CDR3 has 13 residues. Germline CDR1 MDHEN, CDR2 SYDVKM.

The rearrangement joins TRBV2 to TRBJ1-4; 7 bases agree with TRBD1. Looked up from germline, CDR1 is SNHLY and CDR2 is FYNNEI. This CDR3 is built from 16 residues. Trimming removed 6 bases from V and 2 bases from J; junction bases left unmatched: 9. The CDR3 reads CASRLFGTDTNEKLFF. DNA for the CDR3: TGTGCCAGCAGGCTTTTCGGGACAGACACTAATGAAAAACTGTTTTTT. Full variable domain (rest looked up from reference TRBV2 and TRBJ1-4): EPEVTQTPSHQVTQMGQEVILRCVPISNHLYFYWYRQILGQKVEFLVSFYNNEISEKSEIFDDQFSVERPDGSNFTLKIRSTKLEDSAMYFCASRLFGTDTNEKLFFGSGTQLSVL.

This chain links TRBV2 with TRBJ2-3; 8 bases are a match to TRBD1. The CDR3 is 15 residues long. Trimming cost V 5 bases and J 3 bases; bases outside gene matches: 7. Germline CDR1 SNHLY, CDR2 FYNNEI. The CDR3 bases are TGTGCCAGCAGTAGGACAGGGTTACTGACAGATACGCAGTATTTT. The encoded protein is CASSRTGLLTDTQYF.

This clonotype was counted a few times. The rearrangement joins TRBV5-1 to TRBJ2-5, with 8 nucleotides matching TRBD2. The junction had 13 bases not matched to a gene; V was cut back by 7 bases and J by 5 bases. This CDR3 spans 15 amino acids. The V gene's germline CDR1 is SGHRS and CDR2 YFSETQ. The CDR3 nucleotides read TGCGCCAGCGGGATGGGACTAGTGGAAAAGGAGACCCAGTACTTC. This codes for CASGMGLVEKETQYF.

The V gene is TRBV29-1, the J gene TRBJ2-7; D unresolved. The CDR3 is made up of 12 amino acids. Trimming stripped 3 bases from V and 7 bases from J, with 13 bases between. Per the germline V gene, CDR1 is SQVTM and CDR2 is ANQGSEA. The CDR3 DNA follows: TGCAGCGTTGAGGAGTGGACGAAGGAGCAGTACTTC. Its protein product is CSVEEWTKEQYF.